This T cell receptor (beta chain) came from a study of blood T cell repertoires in COVID-19. Study details: Some COVID-19 samples were acute and others convalescent; all came from the United States, Italy and Spain. PBMCs, B-cell-depleted T cells, or T cells provided the cDNA or gDNA that made up the material.

As originally analysed: From reference gene primer amplification, estimates of nucleated cell counts were derived. TCRdb's table, derived via immunoSEQ multiplex PCR, lists solely in-frame clones and lacks some. V and J calls and clone size are as listed in that table; D and trimming were resolved from the DNA. Here the sample spans some 260,000 clones, about 88% being singletons. J lost 6 bases, V lost 5 bases, and 4 bases had no gene match. The CDR3 extends over 12 amino acids. Germline V gene sequence: CDR1 MDHEN, CDR2 SYDVKM. The chain employs TRBV28 and TRBJ2-7; TRBD1 aligns across 7 bases. This sequence was found in a woman in her 40s who had recovered from COVID-19. The specimen sequenced was peripheral blood. The CDR3 sequence is CASSLRQGEQYF. In DNA form, the CDR3 reads TGTGCCAGCAGTCTCCGACAGGGCGAGCAGTACTTC.